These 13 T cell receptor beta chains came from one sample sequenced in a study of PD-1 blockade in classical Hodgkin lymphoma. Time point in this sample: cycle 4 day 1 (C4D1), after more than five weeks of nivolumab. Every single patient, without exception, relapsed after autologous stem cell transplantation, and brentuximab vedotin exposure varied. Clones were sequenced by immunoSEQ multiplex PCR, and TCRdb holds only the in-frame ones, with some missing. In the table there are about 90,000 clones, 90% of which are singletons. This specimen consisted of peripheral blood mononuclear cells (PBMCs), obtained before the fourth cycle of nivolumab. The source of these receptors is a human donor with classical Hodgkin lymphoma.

The DNA for the CDR3 is TGTGCCACTGGGGCAGAAGATTACGAGCAGTACTTC. It specifies CATGAEDYEQYF. The genes are TRBV30 and TRBJ2-7; TRBD1 is a possible D gene (5 bases). The CDR3 has 12 residues. The V and J ends lost 8 bases and 4 bases respectively, with 15 bases between them. Germline CDR1 is GTSNPN and CDR2 is SVGIG (reference sequence).

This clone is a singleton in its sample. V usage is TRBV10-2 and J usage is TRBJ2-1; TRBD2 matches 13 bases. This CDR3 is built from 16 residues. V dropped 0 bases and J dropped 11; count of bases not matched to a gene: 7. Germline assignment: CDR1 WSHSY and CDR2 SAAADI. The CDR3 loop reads CASSESGTSGVSKQFF. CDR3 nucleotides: TGCGCCAGCAGTGAGTCGGGGACTAGCGGGGTGAGTAAGCAGTTCTTC.

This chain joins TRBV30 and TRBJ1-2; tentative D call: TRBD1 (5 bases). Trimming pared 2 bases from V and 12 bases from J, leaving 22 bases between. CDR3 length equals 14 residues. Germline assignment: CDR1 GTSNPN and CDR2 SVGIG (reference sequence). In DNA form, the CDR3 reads TGTGCCTGGAGTCATTCAGGGAAGGATCGGAGAAACACCTTC. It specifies CAWSHSGKDRRNTF.

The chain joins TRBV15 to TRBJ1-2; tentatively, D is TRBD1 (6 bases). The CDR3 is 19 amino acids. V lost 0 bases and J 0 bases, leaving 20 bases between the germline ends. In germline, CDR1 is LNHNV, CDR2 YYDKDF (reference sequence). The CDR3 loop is CATSRDTQGWTISNYGYTF. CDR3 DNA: TGTGCCACCAGCAGAGATACGCAGGGGTGGACCATTTCTAACTATGGCTACACCTTC. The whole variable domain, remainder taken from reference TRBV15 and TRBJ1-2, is DAMVIQNPRYQVTQFGKPVTLSCSQTLNHNVMYWYQQKSSQAPKLLFHYYDKDFNNEADTPDNFQSRRPNTSFCFLDIRSPGLGDTAMYLCATSRDTQGWTISNYGYTFGSGTRLTVV.

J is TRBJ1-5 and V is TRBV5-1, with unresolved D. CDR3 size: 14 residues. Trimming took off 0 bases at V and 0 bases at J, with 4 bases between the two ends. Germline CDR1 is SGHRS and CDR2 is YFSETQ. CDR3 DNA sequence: TGCGCCAGCAGCTTGGGGGGTAGCAATCAGCCCCAGCATTTT. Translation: CASSLGGSNQPQHF.

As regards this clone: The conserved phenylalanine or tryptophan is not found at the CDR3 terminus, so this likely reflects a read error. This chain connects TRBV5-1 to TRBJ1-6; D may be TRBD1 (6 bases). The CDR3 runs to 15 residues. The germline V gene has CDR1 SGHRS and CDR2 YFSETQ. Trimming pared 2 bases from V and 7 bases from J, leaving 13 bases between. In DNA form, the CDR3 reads TGCGCCAGCAGCTTCCACGCAGGGGAGAATTCACCCCTCCACCTT. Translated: CASSFHAGENSPLHL.

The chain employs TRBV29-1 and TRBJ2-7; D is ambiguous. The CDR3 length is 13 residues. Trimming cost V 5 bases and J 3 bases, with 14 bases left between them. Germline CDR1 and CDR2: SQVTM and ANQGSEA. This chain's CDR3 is CSVPAKSGYEQYF. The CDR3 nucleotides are TGCAGCGTTCCTGCCAAATCGGGCTACGAGCAGTACTTC.

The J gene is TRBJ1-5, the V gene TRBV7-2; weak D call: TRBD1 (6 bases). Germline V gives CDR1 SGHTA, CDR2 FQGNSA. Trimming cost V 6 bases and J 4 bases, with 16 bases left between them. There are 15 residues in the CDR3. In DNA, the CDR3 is TGTGCCAGCAGAGAGGGGGGCCCCTCGAATCAGCCCCAGCATTTT. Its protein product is CASREGGPSNQPQHF.

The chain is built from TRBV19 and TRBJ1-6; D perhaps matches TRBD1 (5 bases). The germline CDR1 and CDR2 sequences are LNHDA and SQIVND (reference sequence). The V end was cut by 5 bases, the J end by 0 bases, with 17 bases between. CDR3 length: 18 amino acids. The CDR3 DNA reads TGTGCCAGTAGTTTAAAAACCGGGACGCTCTCCTATAATTCACCCCTCCACTTT. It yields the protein CASSLKTGTLSYNSPLHF.

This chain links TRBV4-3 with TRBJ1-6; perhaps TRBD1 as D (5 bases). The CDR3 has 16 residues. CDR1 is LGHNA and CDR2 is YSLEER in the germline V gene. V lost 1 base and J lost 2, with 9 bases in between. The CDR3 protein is CASSQGRGTYNSPLHF. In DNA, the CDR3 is TGCGCCAGCAGCCAAGGAAGGGGCACCTATAATTCACCCCTCCACTTT.

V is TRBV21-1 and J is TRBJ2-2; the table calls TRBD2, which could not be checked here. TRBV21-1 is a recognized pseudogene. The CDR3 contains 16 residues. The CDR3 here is CAMDRDPKGGTGELFF. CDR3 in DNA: TGTGCCATGGACCGGGACCCCAAGGGAGGGACCGGGGAGCTGTTTTTT.

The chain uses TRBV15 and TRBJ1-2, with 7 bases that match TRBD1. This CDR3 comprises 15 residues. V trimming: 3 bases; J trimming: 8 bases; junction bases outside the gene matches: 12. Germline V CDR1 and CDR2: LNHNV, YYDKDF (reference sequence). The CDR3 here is CATSRDRSRSAGYTF. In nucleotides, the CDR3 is TGTGCCACCAGCAGGGACAGGTCGCGGTCGGCGGGCTACACCTTC.

The DNA for the CDR3 is TGTGCCAGCAGCGTTCAGGTCCGGTCGGAGGGGAGCTCCTACAATGAGCAGTTCTTC. This gives the protein CASSVQVRSEGSSYNEQFF. The V and J genes are TRBV9 and TRBJ2-1, with D possibly TRBD2 on 6 matching bases. CDR3 length equals 19 residues. Germline V gene sequence: CDR1 SGDLS, CDR2 YYNGEE. The V end lost 2 bases, the J end lost 0 bases, and 21 bases lay between the germline ends.